These 26 T cell receptor beta chains came from one sample sequenced in a study of blood T cell repertoires in COVID-19. TCRdb keeps only in-frame clones here, not all; method: immunoSEQ multiplex PCR. Among some 150,000 clones, about 83% were seen once, and the ten largest hold roughly 8%. Sequencing was performed on peripheral blood. These receptors all come from a woman in her fifties or sixties with active or convalescent COVID-19.

This sequence joins TRBV28 and TRBJ1-3; TRBD1 agrees at 9 bases. Per germline, CDR1 MDHEN and CDR2 SYDVKM. The length of the CDR3 is 16 residues. V trimming: 5 bases; J trimming: 1 base; junction bases outside the gene matches: 6. The CDR3 reads CASSPPDRGSGNTIYF. The CDR3 DNA follows: TGTGCCAGCAGTCCGCCGGACAGGGGTTCTGGAAACACCATATATTTT.

The chain has TRBV28 and TRBJ2-7; 10 bases match TRBD2. CDR1 and CDR2 from the germline V gene are MDHEN and SYDVKM. CDR3 size: 15 residues. V lost 2 bases, J lost 5 bases, and 6 bases stayed unmatched. CDR3 nucleotides: TGTGCCAGCAGTTTACCTAGCGGGAGTACCCACGAGCAGTACTTC. Residues: CASSLPSGSTHEQYF.

This chain uses TRBV29-1 with TRBJ2-1, with TRBD2 matching 8 bases. The CDR3 consists of 14 residues. Trimming took 6 bases from V and 3 from J; bases not matched to a gene: 7. From germline, CDR1 is SQVTM and CDR2 ANQGSEA. Here the CDR3 DNA reads TGCAGCGTCCGCCGGGGGGGTCTCTACAATGAGCAGTTCTTC. Amino acid sequence: CSVRRGGLYNEQFF.

This CDR3 reads CASSPTYTTGIGANVLTF. CDR3 sequence (DNA): TGTGCCAGCAGCCCCACCTATACGACAGGGATCGGGGCCAACGTCCTGACTTTC. This chain uses TRBV6-2 or TRBV6-3 with TRBJ2-6, with 7 nucleotides matching TRBD1. CDR3 size: 18 residues. V dropped 6 bases and J dropped 4; count of bases not matched to a gene: 15. Germline CDR1 MNHEY, CDR2 SVGEGT.

The DNA for the CDR3 is TGTGCCAGCAGTTACGACAGGGCAGGCGGCTACACCTTC. Amino acids: CASSYDRAGGYTF. This chain uses TRBV6-5 with TRBJ1-2; the match to TRBD1 covers 7 bases. J gave up 8 bases and V 2 bases, and 5 bases lay outside the gene matches. Germline CDR1 MNHEY, CDR2 SVGAGI. CDR3 length equals 13 residues.

The rearrangement uses TRBV19 and TRBJ1-1, with 8 nucleotides matching TRBD1. With V trimmed by 3 bases and J by 10 bases, 7 bases remained unmatched. The CDR3 length is 13 residues. The germline gives CDR1 LNHDA, CDR2 SQIVND (reference sequence). CDR3 in DNA: TGTGCCAGTAGTATTGACAGGGGCCGTGGAGCTTTCTTT. This translates into CASSIDRGRGAFF. The full variable domain, rest sourced from reference TRBV19 and TRBJ1-1, is DGGITQSPKYLFRKEGQNVTLSCEQNLNHDAMYWYRQDPGQGLRLIYYSQIVNDFQKGDIAEGYSVSREKKESFPLTVTSAQKNPTAFYLCASSIDRGRGAFFGQGTRLTVV.

In DNA, the CDR3 is TGTGCCAGCAGCACCATTTGGGAGACTAGCGGGAGAAAAGACCAAGAGACCCAGTACTTC. Amino acids: CASSTIWETSGRKDQETQYF. The chain couples TRBV28 to TRBJ2-5, with 12 bases fitting TRBD2. This CDR3 region has 20 residues. The germline CDR1 and CDR2 sequences are MDHEN and SYDVKM. V lost 6 bases to trimming and J lost 0 bases; unmatched junction nucleotides: 17.

The V gene is TRBV9, the J gene TRBJ1-4; no firm D call. There are 16 residues in the CDR3. Per germline, CDR1 SGDLS and CDR2 YYNGEE. Trimming took 0 bases from V and 0 from J, leaving 9 bases between them. CDR3 amino acids: CASSVGTIATNEKLFF. The CDR3 DNA follows: TGTGCCAGCAGCGTAGGAACTATTGCAACTAATGAAAAACTGTTTTTT.

This sequence joins TRBV7-2 and TRBJ2-3; 11 positions match TRBD2. This CDR3 is 15 amino acids long. Per germline, CDR1 SGHTA and CDR2 FQGNSA. After removal of 3 bases from V and 4 bases from J, the junction contained 3 bases not matched to a gene. The CDR3 bases are TGTGCCAGCAGCTTGACTAGCGGGGTAGCAGATACGCAGTATTTT. This sequence encodes CASSLTSGVADTQYF.

This chain uses TRBV24-1 with TRBJ2-3, with D perhaps TRBD1 (6 bases). This CDR3 is 13 amino acids long. CDR1 and CDR2 (germline): KGHDR, SFDVKD. Trimming removed 9 bases from V and 4 bases from J, with 13 bases in between. CDR3 sequence reads: CATGAGVPDTQYF. CDR3 in DNA: TGTGCCACCGGGGCAGGGGTCCCAGATACGCAGTATTTT.

The chain combines TRBV7-2 with TRBJ2-3; TRBD2 agrees at 7 bases. CDR3 length: 15 amino acids. Germline V gene sequence: CDR1 SGHTA, CDR2 FQGNSA. V gave up 8 bases and J gave up 1 base; unmatched junction bases: 9. CDR3 residues: CASRPPGGRTDTQYF. The DNA of the CDR3 is TGTGCCAGCCGCCCGCCGGGAGGCCGCACAGATACGCAGTATTTT.

The chain uses TRBV6-2 or TRBV6-3 and TRBJ1-6; TRBD1 agrees at 9 bases. The V gene end was trimmed by 6 bases and the J gene end by 7 bases; junction bases not matched to a gene: 10. The CDR3 contains 16 residues. The germline CDR1 and CDR2 sequences are MNHEY and SVGEGT. The DNA for the CDR3 is TGTGCCAGCAGGCCTTCCGGGACAGGGTACAATTCACCCCTCCACTTT. Translating gives CASRPSGTGYNSPLHF.

The chain carries TRBV13 and TRBJ2-1; TRBD2 matches at 10 bases. The CDR3 consists of 17 residues. Germline CDR1 and CDR2: PRHDT and FYEKMQ (reference sequence). Germline trimming cut 0 bases from V and 4 bases from J; bases unmatched to any gene: 6. The CDR3 DNA follows: TGTGCCAGCAGCTTAGGGACCTGGACTAGCGGATACAATGAGCAGTTCTTC. Its protein is CASSLGTWTSGYNEQFF.

The CDR3 nucleotides are TGTGCCAGCAGCTCAGGACAGACCAATCAGCCCCAGCATTTT. Encoded protein: CASSSGQTNQPQHF. The J gene is TRBJ1-5, the V gene TRBV13; D is possibly TRBD1 (6 bases). Germline V CDR1 and CDR2: PRHDT, FYEKMQ (reference sequence). Trimming took off 4 bases at V and 3 bases at J, with 10 bases between the two ends. The length of the CDR3 is 14 residues.

This clone was picked up one time. This chain connects TRBV7-2 to TRBJ1-1, with D unresolved. The germline V gene has CDR1 SGHTA and CDR2 FQGNSA. This CDR3 region has 14 residues. The V end was cut by 5 bases, the J end by 4 bases, with 14 bases between. The CDR3 DNA follows: TGTGCCAGCAGCATCACAGACACGATCACTGAAGCTTTCTTT. It codes for CASSITDTITEAFF.

The chain combines TRBV27 with TRBJ1-5, with 11 bases fitting TRBD1. This CDR3 is built from 19 residues. The V and J ends lost 2 bases and 2 bases, in that order; junction bases with no gene match: 11. Germline CDR1 reads MNHEY; CDR2 reads SMNVEV (reference sequence). The CDR3 nucleotides read TGTGCCAGCAGTTTAAGGGGAGGACAGGGGGCGAATCGCAATCAGCCCCAGCATTTT. Translated, it gives CASSLRGGQGANRNQPQHF.

The table lists this clone with a count of one. The chain joins TRBV19 to TRBJ1-5, with D possibly being TRBD1 (5 bases). The CDR3 sequence is 14 residues long. The V gene lost 7 bases and the J gene lost 7 bases, with 17 bases spanning the gap. The germline gives CDR1 LNHDA, CDR2 SQIVND (reference sequence). The chain's CDR3 is CASTPDRGMQPQHF. The DNA of the CDR3 is TGTGCCAGTACCCCGGACCGGGGGATGCAGCCCCAGCATTTT. The full variable domain, rest sourced from reference TRBV19 and TRBJ1-5, is DGGITQSPKYLFRKEGQNVTLSCEQNLNHDAMYWYRQDPGQGLRLIYYSQIVNDFQKGDIAEGYSVSREKKESFPLTVTSAQKNPTAFYLCASTPDRGMQPQHFGDGTRLSIL.

The chain carries TRBV18 and TRBJ1-1; TRBD1 agrees at 8 bases. Germline V lookup: CDR1 KGHSH, CDR2 LQKENI. The CDR3 is 15 amino acids. V was pared by 3 bases and J by 5 bases, with 8 bases of the junction left unmatched. The CDR3 is CASSPNRGSGTEAFF. The CDR3 DNA reads TGTGCCAGCTCACCGAACAGGGGGTCAGGGACTGAAGCTTTCTTT. Together with reference TRBV18 and TRBJ1-1, the CDR3 gives the full variable domain: NAGVMQNPRHLVRRRGQEARLRCSPMKGHSHVYWYRQLPEEGLKFMVYLQKENIIDESGMPKERFSAEFPKEGPSILRIQQVVRGDSAAYFCASSPNRGSGTEAFFGQGTRLTVV.

The J gene is TRBJ1-5, the V gene TRBV28, with 7 positions matching TRBD1. Unmatched junction bases numbered 11, after V lost 7 bases and J lost 5 bases. The V gene's germline CDR1 is MDHEN and CDR2 SYDVKM. The CDR3 length is 15 residues. The CDR3 DNA follows: TGTGCCAGCACTTATAGGGGGACAGTTGATCAGCCCCAGCATTTT. Protein sequence: CASTYRGTVDQPQHF.

The CDR3 DNA reads TGTGCCAGCAGTTTGGGGGGGCAGTTGACTGAAGCTTTCTTT. This gives the protein CASSLGGQLTEAFF. The chain employs TRBV28 and TRBJ1-1; D is perhaps TRBD1 (6 bases). V was cut by 3 bases and J by 5 bases, with 13 bases left in between. The length of the CDR3 is 14 residues. The germline V gene has CDR1 MDHEN and CDR2 SYDVKM.

The chain is built from TRBV29-1 and TRBJ1-2; the D gene is possibly TRBD1 (5 bases). CDR1 is SQVTM and CDR2 is ANQGSEA in the germline V gene. Trimming took off 6 bases at V and 4 bases at J, with 15 bases between the two ends. CDR3 length: 13 residues. The CDR3 nucleotides are TGCAGCGTCTCTGCAAGGGGTCCCTATGGCTACACCTTC. Amino acids: CSVSARGPYGYTF.

V usage is TRBV6-2 or TRBV6-3 and J usage is TRBJ2-7; D might be TRBD2 (6 bases). Germline CDR1 reads MNHEY; CDR2 reads SVGEGT. V lost 5 bases and J lost 2, with 13 bases in between. CDR3 size: 14 residues. CDR3 protein: CASSGVAVTYEQYF. CDR3 DNA: TGTGCCAGCAGTGGTGTAGCGGTCACCTACGAGCAGTACTTC.

A few counts support this clone. The CDR3 region has the DNA TGCGCCAGCACCCGGTCGGGGGATGGGATTGAGCAGTTCTTC. It is translated as CASTRSGDGIEQFF. The rearrangement links TRBV5-1 to TRBJ2-1, with a possible D match to TRBD2 (6 bases). The V and J ends lost 6 bases and 9 bases respectively, with 19 bases between them. The CDR3 consists of 14 residues. Per the germline V gene, CDR1 is SGHRS and CDR2 is YFSETQ.

CDR3 sequence reads: CASSQDPGTSNYGYTF. The DNA for the CDR3 is TGTGCCAGCAGCCAAGATCCCGGGACTTCCAACTATGGCTACACCTTC. The J gene is TRBJ1-2, the V gene TRBV4-2; the D gene is possibly TRBD1 (5 bases). In germline, CDR1 is LGHNA, CDR2 YNFKEQ. This CDR3 spans 16 amino acids. Trimming cost V 0 bases and J 2 bases, with 13 bases left between them.

This clone was picked up one time. The rearrangement links TRBV12-3 or TRBV12-4 to TRBJ1-1, with D perhaps TRBD1 (5 bases). The CDR3 is 13 residues long. Trimming cost V 11 bases and J 5 bases, with 18 bases left between them. Written as DNA, the CDR3 is TGTGCCGGGAGGCAGGGCCAAAATACTGAAGCTTTCTTT. Its protein is CAGRQGQNTEAFF.

In its sample, this clone was seen once. The chain links TRBV9 to TRBJ2-1, with 9 bases matching TRBD2. Germline V gives CDR1 SGDLS, CDR2 YYNGEE. The CDR3 loop spans 15 amino acids. The junction had 2 bases not matched to a gene; V was cut back by 0 bases and J by 4 bases. Here the CDR3 reads CASSVALAGYNEQFF. The CDR3 DNA is TGTGCCAGCAGCGTAGCACTAGCGGGTTACAATGAGCAGTTCTTC.